The present entry profiles one T cell receptor beta chain with its context. V was shortened by 4 bases and J by 3 bases, with 12 bases between the two germline ends. The CDR3 sequence is 14 residues long. The germline gives CDR1 SNHLY, CDR2 FYNNEI. Authors' analysis steps: Quantification of nucleated cells was approximated via reference gene primer amplification. TCRdb keeps only in-frame clones here, not all; method: immunoSEQ multiplex PCR. The V and J calls and clone size come from that table; D and trimming were worked out from the DNA. The table lists 90,000 to 130,000 clones, approximately 70% of them singletons. These data belong to a study of blood T cell repertoires in COVID-19. About the study: Acute and convalescent COVID-19 specimens originated in the United States, Italy and Spain. Sample material is recorded as cDNA or gDNA derived from T cells, B-cell-depleted T cells, or PBMCs.

The clonotype was recovered from a woman between 35 and 50 years old with acute or convalescent COVID-19. The sequencing input was peripheral blood. This sequence joins TRBV2 and TRBJ1-2, with a tentative D call TRBD1 (6 bases). CDR3 protein: CASSGQVTHYGYTF. The CDR3 DNA reads as TGTGCCAGCAGTGGACAGGTTACGCACTATGGCTACACCTTC. The full variable domain, with the rest looked up from reference TRBV2 and TRBJ1-2, is EPEVTQTPSHQVTQMGQEVILRCVPISNHLYFYWYRQILGQKVEFLVSFYNNEISEKSEIFDDQFSVERPDGSNFTLKIRSTKLEDSAMYFCASSGQVTHYGYTFGSGTRLTVV.